This T cell receptor beta chain was observed in a study of T-cell memory formation after mild COVID-19. CDR3 size: 16 residues. Trimming cost V 0 bases and J 2 bases, with 9 bases left between them. Germline lookup yields CDR1 SGHRS and CDR2 YFSETQ. TCRdb re-derived calls from the 5' RACE reads in MiXCR, one entry per CDR3 protein. Of under 700,000 distinct CDR3 sequences in the sample, over 20% are singletons; the top ten hold around 12%. The receptor comes from an adult woman who had mild COVID-19 (a few samples of this study predate the infection). Cell type and time point are not known. The chain combines TRBV5-1 with TRBJ2-6; D is unresolved. Sequencing input: PBMCs or a T cell subset sorted from them (not recorded which). The CDR3 loop reads CASSLDSVTGANVLTF. The DNA for the CDR3 is TGCGCCAGCAGCTTGGACTCCGTGACTGGGGCCAACGTCCTGACTTTC.